One and the same sample provided the 7 T cell receptor beta chains below, sequenced in a study of T cell changes during pregnancy in multiple sclerosis. This table comes from immunoSEQ multiplex PCR, and its TCRdb copy is limited to in-frame clones, with some not included. The data contain about 72,000 clones, 91% of them seen just once; the ten biggest clones take up roughly 0.8%. The sample in question was peripheral blood, obtained in the second trimester of pregnancy. The receptors stem from a female donor with multiple sclerosis, enrolled in a pregnancy study.

The chain couples TRBV25-1 to TRBJ1-1; 7 nucleotides agree with TRBD1. Germline V gene sequence: CDR1 MGHDK, CDR2 SYGVNS. The ends lost 1 base at V and 2 bases at J; junction bases unmatched: 10. The CDR3 is 17 amino acids. The CDR3 here is CASSELRGRGLNTEAFF. The CDR3 region has the DNA TGTGCCAGCAGTGAATTGAGGGGGCGAGGCCTAAACACTGAAGCTTTCTTT.

This clone was detected once. The genes are TRBV9 and TRBJ1-1; D is undetermined. V lost 3 bases to trimming and J lost 4 bases, with 16 bases between them. CDR1 and CDR2 (germline): SGDLS, YYNGEE. The CDR3 covers 15 residues. The CDR3 region is CASSAPPFGVTEAFF. The CDR3 region has the DNA TGTGCCAGCAGCGCTCCGCCTTTCGGGGTCACTGAAGCTTTCTTT.

This chain connects TRBV5-1 to TRBJ1-3; TRBD1 is a possible D gene (6 bases). CDR1 SGHRS and CDR2 YFSETQ come from the germline V gene. The CDR3 sequence is 16 residues long. V lost 3 bases and J 0 bases, leaving 13 bases between the germline ends. The CDR3 protein is CASSSGQTRSGNTIYF. For the CDR3, the DNA is TGCGCCAGCAGCTCAGGACAGACTCGCTCTGGAAACACCATATATTTT. The full variable domain, rest sourced from reference TRBV5-1 and TRBJ1-3, is KAGVTQTPRYLIKTRGQQVTLSCSPISGHRSVSWYQQTPGQGLQFLFEYFSETQRNKGNFPGRFSGRQFSNSRSEMNVSTLELGDSALYLCASSSGQTRSGNTIYFGEGSWLTVV.

The V and J genes are TRBV30 and TRBJ1-1; D gene unclear. Germline V gene lookup returns CDR1 GTSNPN and CDR2 SVGIG (reference sequence). V was clipped by 4 bases and J by 4 bases, with 13 bases between them. The CDR3 loop spans 13 amino acids. The CDR3 region is CAWKRRVVTEAFF. For the CDR3, the DNA is TGTGCCTGGAAACGGAGGGTTGTCACTGAAGCTTTCTTT.

This chain joins TRBV9 and TRBJ2-5; D possibly corresponds to TRBD2 (6 bases). The CDR3 is 15 amino acids. Per the germline V gene, CDR1 is SGDLS and CDR2 is YYNGEE. V lost 0 bases and J lost 5, with 14 bases in between. CDR3 coding DNA: TGTGCCAGCAGCGTAGGACGCGGGGTGGCGGAGACCCAGTACTTC. This sequence encodes CASSVGRGVAETQYF.

The CDR3 loop reads CASGLRQAITEAFF. The CDR3 region has the DNA TGTGCTAGTGGTTTGCGGCAGGCCATCACTGAAGCTTTCTTT. The chain is built from TRBV12-5 and TRBJ1-1; D is unclear. Germline CDR1 is LGHNT and CDR2 is FRNRAP. The CDR3 contains 14 residues. V shed 2 bases and J shed 4 bases, with 11 bases lying between them.

This clone was seen only once. The V gene is TRBV4-1, the J gene TRBJ2-7; 7 nucleotides line up with TRBD2. Germline V gives CDR1 MGHRA, CDR2 YSYEKL. With V trimmed by 3 bases and J by 3 bases, 2 bases remained unmatched. The CDR3 runs 13 residues. The CDR3 spells CASSHPGGYEQYF. CDR3 sequence (DNA): TGCGCCAGCAGCCACCCGGGGGGCTACGAGCAGTACTTC.